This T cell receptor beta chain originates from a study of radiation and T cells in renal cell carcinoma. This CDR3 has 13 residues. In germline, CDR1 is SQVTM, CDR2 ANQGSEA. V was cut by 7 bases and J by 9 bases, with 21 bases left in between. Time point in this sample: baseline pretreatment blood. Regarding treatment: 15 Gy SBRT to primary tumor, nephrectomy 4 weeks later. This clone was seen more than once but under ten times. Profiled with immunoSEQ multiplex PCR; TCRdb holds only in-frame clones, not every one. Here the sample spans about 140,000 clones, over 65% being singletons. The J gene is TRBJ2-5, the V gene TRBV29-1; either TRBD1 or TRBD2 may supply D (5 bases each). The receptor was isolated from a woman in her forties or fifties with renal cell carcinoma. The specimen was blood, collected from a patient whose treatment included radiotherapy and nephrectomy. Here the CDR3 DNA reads TGCAGCGAAGACACAATTGGGGGATCGTCCCAGTACTTC. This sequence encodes CSEDTIGGSSQYF.